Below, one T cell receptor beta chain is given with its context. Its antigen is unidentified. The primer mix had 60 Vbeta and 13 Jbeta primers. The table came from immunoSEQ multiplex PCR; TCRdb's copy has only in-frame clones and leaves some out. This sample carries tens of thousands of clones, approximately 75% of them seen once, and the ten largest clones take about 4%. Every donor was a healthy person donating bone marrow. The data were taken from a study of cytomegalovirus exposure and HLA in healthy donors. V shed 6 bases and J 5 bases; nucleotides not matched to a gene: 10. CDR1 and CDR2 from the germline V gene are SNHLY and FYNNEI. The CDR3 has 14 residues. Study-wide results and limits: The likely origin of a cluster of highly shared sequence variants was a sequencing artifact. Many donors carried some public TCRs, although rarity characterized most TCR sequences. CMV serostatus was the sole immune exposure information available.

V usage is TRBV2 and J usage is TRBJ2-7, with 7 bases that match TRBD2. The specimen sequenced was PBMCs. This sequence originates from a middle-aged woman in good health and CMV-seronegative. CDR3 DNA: TGTGCCAGCAGATTAGGGAGGGATAACAACGAGCAGTACTTC. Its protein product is CASRLGRDNNEQYF.